Listed below are T cell receptor beta chains from one sample, sequenced in a study of cytomegalovirus exposure and HLA in healthy donors. This table comes from immunoSEQ multiplex PCR, and its TCRdb copy is limited to in-frame clones, with some not included. This sample has roughly 130,000 clones; approximately 74% occur once, and the top ten carry approximately 7%. The sample comprised PBMCs. The origin of the receptors is a man between 40 and 49 years old in good health and CMV-seropositive. The CDR3 runs from the conserved cysteine through the conserved F or W. The D gene is left open where the match is weak. A row's size may be missing; if present it is once, few, many or a size class.

v_gene: TRBV19
abundance: -
d_gene: TRBD2
j_gene: TRBJ2-3
CDR3nt: TGTGCCAGTAGTATTAAGCGGGGGGGCACAGATACGCAGTATTTT
CDR3aa: CASSIKRGGTDTQYF

v_gene: TRBV27
abundance: few
d_gene: TRBD1
j_gene: TRBJ2-7
CDR3nt: TGTGCCAGCAGTCCAGATAGACAGGGGGCTATACACTACGAGCAGTACTTC
CDR3aa: CASSPDRQGAIHYEQYF

v_gene: TRBV5-4
abundance: -
d_gene: TRBD2
j_gene: TRBJ2-2
CDR3nt: TGTGCCAGCAGCCGTCAGGCGGGGGACACCGGGGAGCTGTTTTTT
CDR3aa: CASSRQAGDTGELFF

v_gene: TRBV5-1
abundance: -
d_gene: -
j_gene: TRBJ1-2
CDR3nt: TGCGCCAGCAGCCGGGGGGACGGCAACTATGGCTACACCTTC
CDR3aa: CASSRGDGNYGYTF

v_gene: TRBV14
abundance: -
d_gene: TRBD1
j_gene: TRBJ1-1
CDR3nt: TGTGCCAGCAGCCAAGATTCGCGGGACAGGGGGCCCCTAAACACTGAAGCTTTCTTT
CDR3aa: CASSQDSRDRGPLNTEAFF

v_gene: TRBV18
abundance: -
d_gene: -
j_gene: TRBJ2-5
CDR3nt: TGTGCCAGCCAATATTCTGAGCAAGAGACCCAGTACTTC
CDR3aa: CASQYSEQETQYF

v_gene: TRBV9
abundance: once
d_gene: -
j_gene: TRBJ2-2
CDR3nt: TGTGCCAGCAGCGTAACATGGGGGGAGTTGACCGGGGAGCTGTTTTTT
CDR3aa: CASSVTWGELTGELFF

v_gene: TRBV5-1
abundance: -
d_gene: TRBD2
j_gene: TRBJ2-1
CDR3nt: TGCGCCAGCACCCTAGCGGGAGATTCATACAATGAGCAGTTCTTC
CDR3aa: CASTLAGDSYNEQFF

v_gene: TRBV5-1
abundance: -
d_gene: TRBD1
j_gene: TRBJ2-7
CDR3nt: TGCGCCAGCAGGCCGGGACAGCTAGGGAACGGCGAGCAGTACTTC
CDR3aa: CASRPGQLGNGEQYF

v_gene: TRBV12-5
abundance: once
d_gene: -
j_gene: TRBJ1-1
CDR3nt: TGTGCTAGTGGCCCCCTGCGGAACACTGAAGCTTTCTTT
CDR3aa: CASGPLRNTEAFF

v_gene: TRBV27
abundance: -
d_gene: TRBD2
j_gene: TRBJ2-1
CDR3nt: TGTGCCAGCAGTGGACTAGCGGGAGGCCTCTACAATGAGCAGTTCTTC
CDR3aa: CASSGLAGGLYNEQFF

v_gene: TRBV5-4
abundance: -
d_gene: -
j_gene: TRBJ1-1
CDR3nt: TGTGCCAGCAGTTCTCAGTCAAACACTGAAGCTTTCTTT
CDR3aa: CASSSQSNTEAFF

v_gene: TRBV11-2
abundance: -
d_gene: -
j_gene: TRBJ1-2
CDR3nt: TGTGCCAGCCGCGTGGGGGGAACTTTCTATGGCTACACCTTC
CDR3aa: CASRVGGTFYGYTF

v_gene: TRBV12-5
abundance: -
d_gene: -
j_gene: TRBJ2-2
CDR3nt: TGTGCTAGTGGTTTGGTACTGGGCAGCCGGGGCGGGGAGCTGTTTTTT
CDR3aa: CASGLVLGSRGGELFF

v_gene: TRBV19
abundance: few
d_gene: -
j_gene: TRBJ2-7
CDR3nt: TGTGCCAGTAGTGCCAACAGTGCCTACGAGCAGTACTTC
CDR3aa: CASSANSAYEQYF

v_gene: TRBV9
abundance: -
d_gene: -
j_gene: TRBJ2-1
CDR3nt: TGTGCCAGCAGCGTAGTTGGGGCCCGGTTGGATGAGCAGTTCTTC
CDR3aa: CASSVVGARLDEQFF

v_gene: TRBV6-1
abundance: few
d_gene: -
j_gene: TRBJ1-4
CDR3nt: TGTGCCAGCGGGAAGGGGGTAACAGGGGAAAAACTGTTTTTT
CDR3aa: CASGKGVTGEKLFF

v_gene: TRBV7-9
abundance: -
d_gene: TRBD1
j_gene: TRBJ2-3
CDR3nt: TGTGCCAGCACCACTATGGACAGGGCCTTGAGCACAGATACGCAGTATTTT
CDR3aa: CASTTMDRALSTDTQYF

v_gene: TRBV2
abundance: -
d_gene: -
j_gene: TRBJ1-3
CDR3nt: TGTGCCAGCAGTGACCGGGTTGGAAACACCATATATTTT
CDR3aa: CASSDRVGNTIYF

v_gene: TRBV7-2
abundance: -
d_gene: TRBD1
j_gene: TRBJ1-6
CDR3nt: TGTGCCAGCACCCCTACCGGGACAGCATATAATTCACCCCTCCACTTT
CDR3aa: CASTPTGTAYNSPLHF

v_gene: TRBV5-1
abundance: -
d_gene: TRBD2
j_gene: TRBJ2-7
CDR3nt: TGCGCCAGCAGCTTGGGATCCTTTAGCGGGGGTTACGAGCAGTACTTC
CDR3aa: CASSLGSFSGGYEQYF

v_gene: TRBV6-6
abundance: -
d_gene: -
j_gene: TRBJ1-3
CDR3nt: TGTGCCAGCAGTCCAGGGACTCCTGTTTACACCATATATTTT
CDR3aa: CASSPGTPVYTIYF

v_gene: TRBV19
abundance: -
d_gene: -
j_gene: TRBJ2-7
CDR3nt: TGTGCCAGTAGTAGGCCGGGCTCCTACGAGCAGTACTTC
CDR3aa: CASSRPGSYEQYF

v_gene: TRBV7-2
abundance: -
d_gene: TRBD1
j_gene: TRBJ1-2
CDR3nt: TGTGCCAGCAGCTTGGACAGGGATGGGTCGCGCTATGGCTACACCTTC
CDR3aa: CASSLDRDGSRYGYTF

v_gene: TRBV19
abundance: -
d_gene: TRBD2
j_gene: TRBJ2-7
CDR3nt: TGTGCCAGTAGTATAGAGGGAGGGATCGAGCAGTACTTC
CDR3aa: CASSIEGGIEQYF

v_gene: TRBV7-2
abundance: -
d_gene: TRBD1
j_gene: TRBJ1-5
CDR3nt: TGTGCCAGCAGCCCCTACAGGGGCTCGGGACCCCAGCATTTT
CDR3aa: CASSPYRGSGPQHF

v_gene: TRBV9
abundance: -
d_gene: TRBD1
j_gene: TRBJ1-1
CDR3nt: TGTGCCAGCAGCGCCACAGGGGTCATGAACACTGAAGCTTTCTTT
CDR3aa: CASSATGVMNTEAFF

v_gene: TRBV5-5
abundance: few
d_gene: -
j_gene: TRBJ2-7
CDR3nt: TGTGCCAGCAGCTCACAACCCTACGAGCAGTACTTC
CDR3aa: CASSSQPYEQYF

v_gene: TRBV14
abundance: -
d_gene: -
j_gene: TRBJ1-1
CDR3nt: TGTGCCAGCAGCCAAGGCCGCACCTCGCTAACTGAAGCTTTCTTT
CDR3aa: CASSQGRTSLTEAFF

v_gene: TRBV19
abundance: -
d_gene: -
j_gene: TRBJ2-7
CDR3nt: TGTGCCAGTAGTATAGGCCTAGGTGGATACGAGCAGTACTTC
CDR3aa: CASSIGLGGYEQYF

v_gene: TRBV2
abundance: -
d_gene: TRBD2
j_gene: TRBJ2-3
CDR3nt: TGTGCCAGCAGTGTGCGGGAGGGCGAGGGAGATACGCAGTATTTT
CDR3aa: CASSVREGEGDTQYF

v_gene: TRBV27
abundance: -
d_gene: TRBD1
j_gene: TRBJ2-1
CDR3nt: TGTGCCAGCAGGGCCAAAACAGGGGTTCGCTTTAGTGAGCAGTTCTTC
CDR3aa: CASRAKTGVRFSEQFF

v_gene: TRBV4-1
abundance: -
d_gene: -
j_gene: TRBJ1-1
CDR3nt: TGCGCCAGCAGACAACCGGGGAAGGCGAACACTGAAGCTTTCTTT
CDR3aa: CASRQPGKANTEAFF

v_gene: TRBV28
abundance: -
d_gene: TRBD1
j_gene: TRBJ2-1
CDR3nt: TGTGCCAGCACGACAGGGTTTGCCTACAATGAGCAGTTCTTC
CDR3aa: CASTTGFAYNEQFF

v_gene: TRBV28
abundance: -
d_gene: TRBD2
j_gene: TRBJ2-1
CDR3nt: TGTGCCAGCAGTCCCGGGACTAGCGGGAGTAATGAGCAGTTCTTC
CDR3aa: CASSPGTSGSNEQFF

v_gene: TRBV5-1
abundance: few
d_gene: -
j_gene: TRBJ2-3
CDR3nt: TGCGCCAGCAGCTTGGAGGGGAGCACAGATACGCAGTATTTT
CDR3aa: CASSLEGSTDTQYF

v_gene: TRBV2
abundance: -
d_gene: -
j_gene: TRBJ2-3
CDR3nt: TGTGCCAGCAGAGGCATGAGGGCCTCAGATACGCAGTATTTT
CDR3aa: CASRGMRASDTQYF

v_gene: TRBV7-8
abundance: -
d_gene: -
j_gene: TRBJ1-1
CDR3nt: TGTGCCAGCAGCCTGAGGGGAGGCACTGAAGCTTTCTTT
CDR3aa: CASSLRGGTEAFF

v_gene: TRBV5-4
abundance: -
d_gene: -
j_gene: TRBJ1-2
CDR3nt: TGTGCCAGCAGCCCTCAAAGGGGAAAGTATGGCTACACCTTC
CDR3aa: CASSPQRGKYGYTF

v_gene: TRBV28
abundance: -
d_gene: TRBD2
j_gene: TRBJ2-1
CDR3nt: TGTGCCAGCAGTTTCGGACTAGCGGGAGATGGTGAGCAGTTCTTC
CDR3aa: CASSFGLAGDGEQFF

v_gene: TRBV5-1
abundance: -
d_gene: TRBD1
j_gene: TRBJ1-2
CDR3nt: TGCGCCAGCAGTCTGACAGGGGGCTTTTCCTATGGCTACACCTTC
CDR3aa: CASSLTGGFSYGYTF

v_gene: TRBV11-2
abundance: -
d_gene: TRBD1
j_gene: TRBJ1-4
CDR3nt: TGTGCCAGCAGCAAGGGGGCGGGCAGGGGGATAGAAAAACTGTTTTTT
CDR3aa: CASSKGAGRGIEKLFF

v_gene: TRBV5-5
abundance: -
d_gene: -
j_gene: TRBJ1-6
CDR3nt: TGTGCCAGCAGCTTGTCGGGGAATTCACCCCTCCACTTT
CDR3aa: CASSLSGNSPLHF

v_gene: TRBV11-2
abundance: once
d_gene: -
j_gene: TRBJ2-6
CDR3nt: TGTGCCAGCAGCTTAGAGTCCTGGAGAAGGTCTGGGGCCAACGTCCTGACTTTC
CDR3aa: CASSLESWRRSGANVLTF

v_gene: TRBV6-5
abundance: few
d_gene: -
j_gene: TRBJ2-7
CDR3nt: TGTGCCAGCAGCCGCGGGACGGCGGACGAGCAGTACTTC
CDR3aa: CASSRGTADEQYF

v_gene: TRBV5-1
abundance: once
d_gene: TRBD1
j_gene: TRBJ2-1
CDR3nt: TGCGCCAGCAGCCTGCCGGACAGGGTGGCCTACAATGAGCAGTTCTTC
CDR3aa: CASSLPDRVAYNEQFF

v_gene: TRBV12-5
abundance: few
d_gene: -
j_gene: TRBJ2-1
CDR3nt: TGTGCTAGTGGTTTGGGCAGGGCCGAGGAGCAGTTCTTC
CDR3aa: CASGLGRAEEQFF

v_gene: TRBV2
abundance: -
d_gene: -
j_gene: TRBJ2-5
CDR3nt: TGTGCCAGCAGTGTCCCCCCGGGGGCCCAGTACTTC
CDR3aa: CASSVPPGAQYF

v_gene: TRBV7-2
abundance: -
d_gene: -
j_gene: TRBJ2-7
CDR3nt: TGTGCCAGCAGCTTAGCGATAGGGGACTACGAGCAGTACTTC
CDR3aa: CASSLAIGDYEQYF

v_gene: TRBV12-5
abundance: -
d_gene: -
j_gene: TRBJ1-1
CDR3nt: TGTGCTAGTGGTTTGGTACAGGGTTCTGAAGCTTTCTTT
CDR3aa: CASGLVQGSEAFF